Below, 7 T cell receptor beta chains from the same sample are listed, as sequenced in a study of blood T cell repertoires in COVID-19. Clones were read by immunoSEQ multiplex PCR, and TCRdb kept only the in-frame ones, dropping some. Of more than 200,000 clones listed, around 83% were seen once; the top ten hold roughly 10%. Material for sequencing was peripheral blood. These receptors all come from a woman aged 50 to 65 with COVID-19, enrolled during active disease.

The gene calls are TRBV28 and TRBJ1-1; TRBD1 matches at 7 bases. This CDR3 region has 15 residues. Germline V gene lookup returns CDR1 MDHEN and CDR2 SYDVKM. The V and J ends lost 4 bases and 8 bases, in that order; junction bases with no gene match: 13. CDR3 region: CASSSRARGTLEAFF. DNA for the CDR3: TGTGCCAGCAGTTCACGGGCCAGGGGGACTTTGGAAGCTTTCTTT.

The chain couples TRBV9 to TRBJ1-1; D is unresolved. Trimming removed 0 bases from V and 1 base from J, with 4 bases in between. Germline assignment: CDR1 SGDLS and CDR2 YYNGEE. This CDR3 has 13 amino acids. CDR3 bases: TGTGCCAGCAGCGTAGGGGCGAACACTGAAGCTTTCTTT. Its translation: CASSVGANTEAFF. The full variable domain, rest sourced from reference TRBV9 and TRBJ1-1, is DSGVTQTPKHLITATGQRVTLRCSPRSGDLSVYWYQQSLDQGLQFLIQYYNGEERAKGNILERFSAQQFPDLHSELNLSSLELGDSALYFCASSVGANTEAFFGQGTRLTVV.

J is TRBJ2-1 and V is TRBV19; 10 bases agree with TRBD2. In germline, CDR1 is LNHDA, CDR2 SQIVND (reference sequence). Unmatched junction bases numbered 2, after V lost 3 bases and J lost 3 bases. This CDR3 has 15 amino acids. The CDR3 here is CASSMLAGGYNEQFF. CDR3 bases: TGTGCCAGTAGTATGTTAGCGGGAGGCTACAATGAGCAGTTCTTC.

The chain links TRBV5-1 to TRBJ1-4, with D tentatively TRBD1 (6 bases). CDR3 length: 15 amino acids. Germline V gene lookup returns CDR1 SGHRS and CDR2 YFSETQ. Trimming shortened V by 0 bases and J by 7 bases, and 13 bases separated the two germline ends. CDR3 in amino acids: CASSLDPGGREKLFF. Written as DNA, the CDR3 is TGCGCCAGCAGCTTGGATCCGGGGGGGCGTGAAAAACTGTTTTTT.

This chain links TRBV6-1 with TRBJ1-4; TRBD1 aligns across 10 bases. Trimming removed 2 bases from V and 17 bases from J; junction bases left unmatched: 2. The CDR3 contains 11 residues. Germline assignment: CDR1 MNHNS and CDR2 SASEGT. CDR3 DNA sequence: TGTGCCAGCAGTGAAAGGGACAGGGGTTTTTTT. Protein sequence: CASSERDRGFF.

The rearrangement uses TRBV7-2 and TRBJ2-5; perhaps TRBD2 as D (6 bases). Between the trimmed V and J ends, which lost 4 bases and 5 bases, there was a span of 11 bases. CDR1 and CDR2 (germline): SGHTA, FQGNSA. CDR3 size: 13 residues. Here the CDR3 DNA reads TGTGCCAGCAGCTCTCGGGGGTTGGAGACCCAGTACTTC. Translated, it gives CASSSRGLETQYF.

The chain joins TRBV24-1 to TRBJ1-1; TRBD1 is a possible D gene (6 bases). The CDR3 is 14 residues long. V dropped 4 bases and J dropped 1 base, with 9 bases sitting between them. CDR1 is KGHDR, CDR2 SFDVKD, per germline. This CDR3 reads CATSDSRGNTEAFF. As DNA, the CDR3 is TGTGCCACCAGTGACTCCAGGGGGAACACTGAAGCTTTCTTT.